This entry concerns a single T cell receptor beta chain. Its specific antigen is unknown. No much larger clone exists at a distance of one base, and base qualities are not known. The library was obtained by the immunoSEQ multiplex PCR assay. For the multiplex PCR, a mixture combining 60 forward primers for TCR Vbeta segments and 13 reverse primers for TCR Jbeta segments was used. The CDR3 region of rearranged TCR beta genes was amplified from genomic DNA with a multiplex PCR assay. Amplified TCR beta libraries were sequenced as 87-base-pair reads on the Illumina HiSeq System. Per the original workflow: Across the 700 or so repertoires, a later analysis counted some 81 million unique TCR beta chains, 8.5 million to 12 million of which were shared by at least two donors. Raw reads were error-corrected and collapsed into unique sequences by a nearest-neighbor algorithm in which closely related sequences were merged to remove PCR and sequencing errors. Alignment of CDR3 sequences to IMGT reference sequences was used to assign V, D and J gene segments. For a sequence to be retained, at least a six-nucleotide match to both a V gene segment and a J gene segment was required. Rearrangements were called productive when the CDR3 lacked stop codons and stayed in frame with V and J; all others were non-productive. CDR3 was defined by IMGT convention, running from the second conserved V-encoded cysteine to the conserved J-encoded phenylalanine. In an earlier analysis of 587 of the donors, sequences lacking an unambiguous match to a single V gene segment were excluded. An earlier analysis of fewer than 650 of the donors classified V segments as functional when productive rearrangements were above 56.7% and as segregating when the standard deviation between donors was above 5%. To diagnose cytomegalovirus status from the catalog of TCR beta chain sequences, a statistical classification framework was built. V and J gene assignment, in a later analysis, came from comparing TCR nucleotide sequences with IMGT/GENE-DB human TR gene sequences. Using the TCRdist pipeline, a later analysis assigned CDR3 sequences along with most-parsimonious VDJ recombination scenarios. In a later analysis, each TCR beta chain was defined by its CDR3 amino acid sequence together with its V-gene family, and reads without a unique V-gene family were excluded. A later analysis removed 500 to 600 highly shared, low-generation-probability nucleotide sequences to deal with suspected cross-contamination and a sequencing artifact. A later analysis calculated a clonal expansion index for each public chain from normalized within-repertoire ranks of inferred template counts. In a later analysis, generation probabilities were computed with a VDJ recombination model fitted to out-of-frame rearrangements, and the resulting probabilities were checked against IGoR. Hypergeometric tests were used in a later analysis to score TCR-TCR, TCR-HLA and TCR-CMV co-occurrence, with a repertoire-size bias correction applied to the TCR pairs. To estimate false discovery rates, a later analysis permuted the HLA or CMV assignments 20 times. In a later analysis, co-occurring TCRs were grouped with DBSCAN, and TCRdist sequence similarity was added when clustering was performed within HLA-allele-positive subsets. Co-occurrence clustering excluded repertoires with fewer than 30,000 or more than 120,000 public chains, plus five with anomalous nucleotide sharing. This is the immuneACCESS table as TCRdb keeps it, with only in-frame sequences that have V and J called. A part of the clones is gone; compared with another copy, unresolved V genes explain less than half, and the rest is unexplained. The DNA gave D and trimming, while V, J and clone size come from that table. The table for this sample lists 150,000 or so clones; approximately 81% of them were counted only once. Roughly 0.38% of the sample lies in the top ten.

The data derive from a study of cytomegalovirus exposure and HLA in healthy donors listed by TCRdb under 2017. For the wider study: In an earlier analysis of approximately 640 of the donors, 276 Gb of sequence data and 90 million to 130 million unique TCR beta sequences from 150 million to 200 million T cells were reported. An early release that covered roughly 600 HLA-typed donors contained about 300 gigabases of sequencing data and 85 million to 100 million unique TCR sequences. Among the roughly 400 genotyped donors, more than 70% belonged to the genetic ancestry cluster associated with self-reported Caucasian donors. The study was designed to test whether signatures of past pathogen exposure could be identified by cataloging public T cell receptors. The study profiled the T cell repertoires of some 610 subjects by immunosequencing and related them to cytomegalovirus serostatus. In addition to the first cohort of hundreds of subjects, a separate validation cohort of over 90 different subjects was used. The study combined high-throughput TCR immunosequencing, statistical association of individual TCRs with disease status, and machine learning to predict cytomegalovirus infection status. To study patterns of TCR occurrence, a later analysis re-analyzed previously published TCR beta repertoires from 666 donors and added high-resolution HLA genotyping. Rather than drawing on any new phenotypic data, the later analysis identified candidate immune exposures from TCR beta sequences and the way those sequences occurred across donors. To decide whether each TCR beta V gene segment behaved as functional or pseudogenic, an earlier analysis of fewer than 750 of the donors relied on high-throughput TCR beta sequencing. Donor age, sex, ethnicity and CMV serostatus were compiled together with the repertoire data. A later genetic analysis took genome-wide SNP genotypes for about 60% of the roughly 670 donors and used that subset as a discovery cohort. All discovery cohort repertoires had been generated using a single sequencing platform. Class I and class II HLA loci were covered by the typing at four-digit resolution. The number of donors typed differed by locus, with roughly 620-630 for A, B, C, DRB1 and DQB1, around 520 for DQA1, about 610 for DPA1, and around 430 for DPB1. Because of strong linkage in the cohort, roughly five DR-DQ haplotypes were treated as single units for association and clustering. On average, 235,054 unique TCR beta nucleotide sequences were sequenced per donor among about 400 genotyped donors of the cohort, with about 19% of those sequences being non-productive. Overall study results and their limits: An association between a missense DCLRE1C variant and V-gene and J-gene trimming of TCR beta chains was found in a later genetic analysis and replicated in an independent cohort. A further reported finding was that TCR beta sequences accurately predicted the HLA-A and HLA-B alleles for most subjects in the first cohort. Cytomegalovirus status was reported to be diagnosed by the classifier with high specificity and sensitivity in both the original and validation cohorts. When HLA alleles, especially DR and DQ, strongly co-occurred, TCR associations were difficult to assign to individual alleles. In a later analysis, several top co-occurrence clusters were reported to appear linked to parvovirus B19, influenza, CMV and Epstein-Barr virus. The only immune exposure information available for the cohort was CMV serostatus. An earlier analysis of approximately 500 of the donors showed that most TCR beta V segments appeared in productive rearrangements either about 87% or about 30% of the time, which broadly matched IMGT annotations. Some IMGT-functional V segments, including TRBV6-2 and TRBV6-3, could not be told apart with the 87-base-pair reads, so those segments were excluded. The authors suggested that the approach could potentially be generalized to other disease states and immunological phenotypes. Because some donors lacked HLA typing at each locus, the association tests relied only on the typed subset. In the study, about 150 TCR beta chains were listed as associated with cytomegalovirus. About 15 rarely observed V segments, including chromosome 9 orphons, were excluded from the earlier analysis of several hundred of the donors because counts were too low. While some public TCRs were present in many individuals, most TCR sequences turned up only very rarely across donors. A later analysis found that HLA-associated TCR beta chains were more clonally expanded and had lower generation probabilities than equally common non-associated chains. According to a later genetic analysis, donors in an Asian-associated ancestry cluster had fewer N-insertions in productive TCRs than the roughly 660-donor mean. Correlated functional status among segregating V segments might be attributable to linkage disequilibrium, but an unknown experimental factor could not be ruled out. A cluster of highly shared sequence variants was judged likely to be a technical artifact of the sequencing pipeline. In a later analysis, 16,951 TCR beta sequences were associated with specific HLA alleles at a false discovery rate of 0.05. In a later analysis, the rate of TCR association differed among HLA loci, with DRB1 alleles having the most associated TCRs and HLA-C alleles having the fewest. The presence/absence analyses assumed that sequencing depth was roughly uniform across donors, and that assumption may not be true. In a later analysis, most CMV-associated TCR beta chains were found to appear HLA-restricted, with HLA associations seemingly driven largely by CMV exposure. A few of the identified cytomegalovirus-associated TCR beta chains were confirmed in vitro to be specific for cytomegalovirus antigens. This cohort had only TCR beta chains sequenced, and the lack of alpha or paired-chain data limited which features could be detected.

From cysteine to phenylalanine, the CDR3 is 15 amino acids long. The sequence is cut down to CDR3 DNA, 45 bases in frame from base 1. CDR1 MDHEN and CDR2 SYDVKM are derived from the germline V gene. V gives up 2 bases and J gives up 1 base, and the segment between their germline ends measures 11 bases. In total, approximately 700 healthy bone marrow donors made up the cohort. All cohort members were sampled while nominally healthy, although unrecorded immune exposures were likely present. The donor was CMV seronegative and belonged to the group of 380 or so seronegative cohort members. A peripheral blood sample was provided by each donor, and peripheral blood mononuclear cells were used for TCR beta sequencing. Genomic DNA was extracted from the blood cell samples with the Qiagen DNeasy Blood Extraction Kit.

The TCR originated in a boy between 2 and 10 years old in good health and CMV-seronegative. The source material was PBMCs. Recombination joined TRBV28 with TRBJ1-2, with no confident D gene call. The CDR3 reads CASSLRVFNNYGYTF. The nucleotide sequence reads as follows: TGTGCCAGCAGTTTAAGAGTCTTCAATAACTATGGCTACACCTTC.